Sequencing of this T cell receptor beta chain was carried out in a study of blood T cells in healthy people across ages. V lost 0 bases and J 5 bases, leaving 23 bases between the germline ends. The germline gives CDR1 SGHVS, CDR2 FNYEAQ. This CDR3 contains 19 residues. Together with a sample-barcoded 5' primer, a J-beta primer mix was included in a second PCR lasting 7 to 11 cycles. TCRdb passed the 5' RACE reads through MiXCR, listing each CDR3 protein once. This sample has 1.4 million to 1.5 million distinct CDR3 sequences, with approximately 38% found just once. The V gene is TRBV7-6, the J gene TRBJ2-1; the D gene could be TRBD1 or TRBD2 (5 bases each). This clonotype was sampled from a woman under 30 in good health. The material sequenced was blood. CDR3 in DNA: TGTGCCAGCAGCTTAGCAGGCCCAAGCTACACCGGGACCAACAATGAGCAGTTCTTC. Protein product: CASSLAGPSYTGTNNEQFF.